The rows below give T cell receptor beta chains drawn from one sample of a study of blood T cell repertoires in COVID-19. Only in-frame clones appear in the TCRdb table, and some are missing; sequencing was by immunoSEQ multiplex PCR. This sample has approximately 220,000 clones, with roughly 85% found just once. Sequences were obtained from PBMCs or T cells enriched from blood (not recorded which). The origin of the receptors is a woman between 40 and 55 years old with acute COVID-19. CDR3s include the opening cysteine and the closing phenylalanine or tryptophan. A D gene is named only where the DNA matches it firmly. Size is stated for part of the rows, as once, few or many counts, or as a class when the clone is expanded.

v_call: TRBV19
d_call: .
clone_size: .
j_call: TRBJ1-3
cdr3_nt: TGTGCCAGCAGACTCGGTGGGAGCTCTGGAAACACCATATATTTT
cdr3_aa: CASRLGGSSGNTIYF

v_call: TRBV27
d_call: .
clone_size: .
j_call: TRBJ2-7
cdr3_nt: TGTGCCAGCAGTTACGGCTACGAGCAGTACTTC
cdr3_aa: CASSYGYEQYF

v_call: TRBV7-8
d_call: TRBD1
clone_size: once
j_call: TRBJ1-5
cdr3_nt: TGTGCCAGCAGCAACCTTGGGACAGGGTTGAATCAGCCCCAGCATTTT
cdr3_aa: CASSNLGTGLNQPQHF

v_call: TRBV29-1
d_call: TRBD1
clone_size: few
j_call: TRBJ1-1
cdr3_nt: TGCAGCGTAGGGGGCATGAACACTGAAGCTTTCTTT
cdr3_aa: CSVGGMNTEAFF

v_call: TRBV6-5
d_call: TRBD1
clone_size: .
j_call: TRBJ2-7
cdr3_nt: TGTGCCAGCAGTAAGGGGGACAGTTCCTACGAGCAGTACTTC
cdr3_aa: CASSKGDSSYEQYF

v_call: TRBV3-1/TRBV3-2
d_call: .
clone_size: .
j_call: TRBJ2-7
cdr3_nt: TGTGCCAGCAGCCAAGGAGGAGGCTACGAGCAGTACTTC
cdr3_aa: CASSQGGGYEQYF

v_call: TRBV5-1
d_call: TRBD1
clone_size: once
j_call: TRBJ2-7
cdr3_nt: TGCGCCAGCAGCCCGTCACCGGGACAGACCTACGAGCAGTACTTC
cdr3_aa: CASSPSPGQTYEQYF

v_call: TRBV5-1
d_call: .
clone_size: .
j_call: TRBJ1-3
cdr3_nt: TGCGCCAGCAGCTCCCGAGGGAAGGATCTAGTCAACACCATATATTTT
cdr3_aa: CASSSRGKDLVNTIYF

v_call: TRBV27
d_call: TRBD1
clone_size: .
j_call: TRBJ2-2
cdr3_nt: TGTGCCAGCGGCCTACTAGGACAGGGGGGATACGGCGGGGAGCTGTTTTTT
cdr3_aa: CASGLLGQGGYGGELFF

v_call: TRBV28
d_call: .
clone_size: .
j_call: TRBJ1-5
cdr3_nt: TGTGCCAGCAGTTCGGGTGGCAATCAGCCCCAGCATTTT
cdr3_aa: CASSSGGNQPQHF

v_call: TRBV2
d_call: .
clone_size: .
j_call: TRBJ1-3
cdr3_nt: TGTGCCAGCAGGCTGACAGTCTCTGGAAACACCATATATTTT
cdr3_aa: CASRLTVSGNTIYF

v_call: TRBV27
d_call: .
clone_size: .
j_call: TRBJ1-2
cdr3_nt: TGTGCCAGCAGTGCTAGGCTGGTCACTACAGGTGGCTACACCTTC
cdr3_aa: CASSARLVTTGGYTF

v_call: TRBV19
d_call: TRBD2
clone_size: once
j_call: TRBJ2-1
cdr3_nt: TGTGCCAGTAGTAATGGGGGGGATACATATGAGCAGTTCTTC
cdr3_aa: CASSNGGDTYEQFF

v_call: TRBV4-3
d_call: .
clone_size: .
j_call: TRBJ2-7
cdr3_nt: TGCGCCAGCAGCCAAGATTGGGGGCAGGCCTACGAGCAGTACTTC
cdr3_aa: CASSQDWGQAYEQYF

v_call: TRBV5-1
d_call: TRBD2
clone_size: .
j_call: TRBJ2-7
cdr3_nt: TGCGCCAGCAGCTCCCTAGCGGAAAGCTCCTACGAGCAGTACTTC
cdr3_aa: CASSSLAESSYEQYF

v_call: TRBV6-1
d_call: .
clone_size: .
j_call: TRBJ2-1
cdr3_nt: TGTGCCAGCAGTGAAGCGGGTACAGGCTCCTACAATGAGCAGTTCTTC
cdr3_aa: CASSEAGTGSYNEQFF

v_call: TRBV2
d_call: .
clone_size: .
j_call: TRBJ2-1
cdr3_nt: TGTGCCAGCTTCGCCGGGGACACCGGGAATGAGCAGTTCTTC
cdr3_aa: CASFAGDTGNEQFF

v_call: TRBV7-2
d_call: TRBD2
clone_size: .
j_call: TRBJ2-1
cdr3_nt: TGTGCCAGCAGCTTAGGTTCCCTAGCGGGCCTCAATGAGCAGTTCTTC
cdr3_aa: CASSLGSLAGLNEQFF

v_call: TRBV11-2
d_call: .
clone_size: .
j_call: TRBJ1-2
cdr3_nt: TGTGCCAGCAGCCCTAACGGGGGGCGCCTCTATGGCTACACCTTC
cdr3_aa: CASSPNGGRLYGYTF

v_call: TRBV2
d_call: TRBD2
clone_size: .
j_call: TRBJ2-2
cdr3_nt: TGTGCCAGCAGTAAGAGGGGACTAGCGGCCGTGAACACCGGGGAGCTGTTTTTT
cdr3_aa: CASSKRGLAAVNTGELFF

v_call: TRBV6-6
d_call: .
clone_size: .
j_call: TRBJ1-2
cdr3_nt: TGTGCCAGCACCGTCCCCGGGGGGGACCATGGCTACACCTTC
cdr3_aa: CASTVPGGDHGYTF

v_call: TRBV27
d_call: TRBD1
clone_size: few
j_call: TRBJ2-3
cdr3_nt: TGTGCCAGCAGTCACGGGACAGAGGCGGTCACAGATACGCAGTATTTT
cdr3_aa: CASSHGTEAVTDTQYF

v_call: TRBV7-6
d_call: TRBD1
clone_size: once
j_call: TRBJ1-6
cdr3_nt: TGTGCCAGCAGCTCCGTGGGACAGACGAATTCACCCCTCCACTTT
cdr3_aa: CASSSVGQTNSPLHF

v_call: TRBV4-1
d_call: .
clone_size: .
j_call: TRBJ2-5
cdr3_nt: TGCGCCAGCAGCGCAACTAGCGAGACCCAGTACTTC
cdr3_aa: CASSATSETQYF

v_call: TRBV3-1/TRBV3-2
d_call: TRBD2
clone_size: .
j_call: TRBJ2-1
cdr3_nt: TGTGCCAGCAGCTCCCTCGGGGAAGCGGGAGGTAGGAATGAGCAGTTCTTC
cdr3_aa: CASSSLGEAGGRNEQFF

v_call: TRBV5-1
d_call: TRBD1
clone_size: .
j_call: TRBJ2-7
cdr3_nt: TGCGCCAGCAGCGTGACAGGGGGACACGAGCAGTACTTC
cdr3_aa: CASSVTGGHEQYF

v_call: TRBV18
d_call: TRBD1
clone_size: .
j_call: TRBJ2-1
cdr3_nt: TGTGCCAGCTCAGGGACAGCCTACAATGAGCAGTTCTTC
cdr3_aa: CASSGTAYNEQFF